This T cell receptor (beta chain) was retrieved from a study of blood T cell repertoires in COVID-19. Study-level information: Sample material is recorded as cDNA or gDNA derived from T cells, B-cell-depleted T cells, or PBMCs.

This clone has more than one count but fewer than ten. Generated by immunoSEQ multiplex PCR, the TCRdb table keeps only in-frame clones and is missing some. The sample gives 93,000 or so clones, over 70% of which show up once; about an eighth is in the top ten. The germline gives CDR1 MNHEY, CDR2 SMNVEV (reference sequence). The CDR3 runs to 12 residues. With 10 bases removed from V and 4 bases from J, the gap between germline ends came to 13 bases. The sequence came from a human donor in a cohort sampled during active or convalescent COVID-19. V usage is TRBV27 and J usage is TRBJ1-2; D not certain. The sequenced sample consisted of peripheral blood. As DNA, the CDR3 is TGTGCCATTCGCACAGAGAGCTATGGCTACACCTTC. It yields the protein CAIRTESYGYTF.